This T cell receptor beta chain emerged from a study of response to subunit inactivated influenza vaccine. TCRdb itself ran the RT-PCR reads through MiXCR, one entry per CDR3 protein. This table holds about 570,000 distinct CDR3 sequences, 11% found once. General study points: The authors put forward the suggestion that each seasonal influenza vaccination may bring in only a limited number of new T cells.

This clonotype showed up many times. Antigen specificity is unknown. The V segment lost 8 bases and the J segment 4 bases; nucleotides outside the gene matches: 7. The V gene's germline CDR1 is LGHNA and CDR2 YNFKEQ. The CDR3 sequence is 14 residues long. This sample also appeared in a second study, on T cells expressing NK-cell markers. In that study: Making the TCR beta cDNA relied on 5'RACE template switching with UMIs. In several donors, these clonotypes also led the CD3+CD56-NKG2C+ fraction. Evidence did not settle whether expanded NKG2C+ T cell clones targeted HCMV.

This receptor was identified in a man aged 50-60 years who received an inactivated influenza vaccine. The V and J genes are TRBV4-2 and TRBJ2-5, with 10 bases aligning to TRBD2. The sample was PBMCs from blood, taken on the day of vaccination. The CDR3 DNA is TGTGCCAGCTCAAGCGGGGGGGCCTTAGAGACCCAGTACTTC. The encoded protein is CASSSGGALETQYF.